This T cell receptor beta chain appears in the sequencing data of a study of neoadjuvant nivolumab and ipilimumab in lung cancer. Study-wide results and limits: From pretherapy to surgery, tumor richness and clonality rose with dual therapy. Compared with tumor-adjacent uninvolved lung, resected tumors showed greater richness and clonality.

Method: immunoSEQ multiplex PCR; TCRdb's copy keeps in-frame clones and lacks some. The repertoire includes just over 3,500 clones, 60% to 80% of them detected once, and 1.2% to 1.5% sits in the top ten. Regarding this clone: Its matching antigen is unknown. The sample contains more than one DNA sequence encoding this CDR3.

V was clipped by 7 bases and J by 0 bases, with 13 bases between them. The CDR3 runs 14 residues. Germline CDR1 SGHTA, CDR2 FQGNSA. This sequence originates from an adult with non-small cell lung cancer. This chain joins TRBV7-2 and TRBJ2-7, with D possibly TRBD2 on 5 matching bases. The sample consisted of peripheral blood, taken after neoadjuvant nivolumab, alone or with ipilimumab, at or shortly before surgery. CDR3 amino acids: CASTLGGSSYEQYF. DNA for the CDR3: TGTGCCAGCACCTTGGGTGGGAGCTCCTACGAGCAGTACTTC. Drawing the rest from reference TRBV7-2 and TRBJ2-7, the complete variable domain is GAGVSQSPSNKVTEKGKDVELRCDPISGHTALYWYRQSLGQGLEFLIYFQGNSAPDKSGLPSDRFSAERTGGSVSTLTIQRTQQEDSAVYLCASTLGGSSYEQYFGPGTRLTVT.